This T cell receptor (beta chain) stems from a study of beta chain features in type 1 diabetes. Study results and limitations: Diminished insertions and augmented deletions at VDJ junctions characterized type 1 diabetes patients. An over-representation of cells with high TCR expression could result from cDNA sequencing.

Concerning this clone itself: What it recognizes is unknown.

Investigators reverse transcribed all isolated RNA, so they sequenced expressed TCRB transcripts. TCRdb's copy holds only in-frame clones and misses some; the assay was immunoSEQ multiplex PCR. The sample shows 300,000 to 400,000 clones, approximately 10% of them seen only once. Sequencing was performed on naive CD4+ T cells from blood. This sequence originates from a woman aged 30 to 39 in good health.

DNA for the CDR3: TGTGCCAGCTCCGCAGTTGGGGCGAGCTACGAGCAGTACTTC. As protein: CASSAVGASYEQYF. The chain links TRBV18 to TRBJ2-7, with a weak D call TRBD1 (5 bases). V gave up 6 bases and J gave up 3 bases, with 15 bases separating them. Germline assignment: CDR1 KGHSH and CDR2 LQKENI. This CDR3 region has 14 residues.